Presented here are 14 T cell receptor beta chains from one specimen sequenced in a study of regulatory T cells in long-lasting Graves disease. Time point defined: newly diagnosed GD, antithyroid drugs for less than 3 months. The TCR library was made from RNA that had been extracted from PBMCs in TRIzol. CDR3-region Arm-PCR and iRepertoire HTBI primers produced the TCR beta libraries. TCRdb analysed the multiplex PCR reads with MiXCR anew, one entry per CDR3 protein. The sample contains 680,000 or so distinct CDR3 sequences, roughly 15% of which appear only once. This sample also belongs to another study, concerning T cells in Graves' hyperthyroidism and ophthalmopathy.

Sequenced material: peripheral blood mononuclear cells (PBMCs), taken at new diagnosis, from a patient treated with antithyroid drugs. The receptors stem from a woman in her 30s with Graves disease.

Comment on this clonotype: No conserved phenylalanine or tryptophan ends this CDR3, so it is likely a read error. The chain carries TRBV10-3 and TRBJ1-1, with 7 bases that match TRBD1. Germline CDR1 and CDR2: ENHRY and SYGVKD. V lost 10 bases and J lost 1; bases outside the gene matches: 12. The CDR3 spans 15 residues. CDR3 sequence (DNA): TGTGCCACTCCCCCGGGACAGCCCCCGAACACTGAAGCTTTCTCT. It yields the protein CATPPGQPPNTEAFS.

This clonotype was seen only a few times. CDR3 loop: CASSAGGTSGRKNIQYF. The CDR3 DNA sequence: TGTGCCAGCAGCGCCGGTGGGACTAGCGGGCGGAAAAACATTCAGTACTTC. This chain uses TRBV5-4 with TRBJ2-4, with TRBD2 matching 12 bases. This CDR3 region has 17 residues. The trim removed 4 bases at V and 4 bases at J, leaving 9 bases unmatched. Germline-derived CDR1 and CDR2 are SGHNT and YYREEE (reference sequence).

The chain combines TRBV20-1 with TRBJ2-7, with D perhaps assigned TRBD1 or TRBD2 (6 bases each). V was trimmed by 6 bases and J by 2 bases, leaving 17 bases between them. The CDR3 has 14 amino acids. Germline V CDR1 and CDR2: DFQATT, SNEGSKA (reference sequence). CDR3 sequence (DNA): TGCAGTGCGAAGGGACTTGCAGGGGCCTACGAGCAGTACTTC. This codes for CSAKGLAGAYEQYF.

The chain is built from TRBV28 and TRBJ2-2, with D possibly being TRBD1 (6 bases). Trimming took 6 bases from V and 4 from J, leaving 21 bases between them. Germline assignment: CDR1 MDHEN and CDR2 SYDVKM. The CDR3 covers 17 residues. The CDR3 bases are TGTGCCAGCAGCCGGACCGGGACAACAAGATCCACCGGGGAGCTGTTTTTT. Amino acids: CASSRTGTTRSTGELFF.

This clonotype occurred a few times. The V gene is TRBV11-2, the J gene TRBJ2-1; D possibly uses TRBD1 or TRBD2 (6 bases each). CDR3 length equals 18 residues. Trimming stripped 0 bases from V and 3 bases from J, with 18 bases between. Per the germline V gene, CDR1 is SGHAT and CDR2 is FQNNGV. This chain's CDR3 is CASSLDLRRGSNYNEQFF. CDR3 coding DNA: TGTGCCAGCAGCTTAGATCTCCGGAGGGGGTCGAACTACAATGAGCAGTTCTTC.

Many counts were recorded for this clonotype. V usage is TRBV28 and J usage is TRBJ2-3; 11 bases fit TRBD2. J was trimmed by 9 bases and V by 3 bases; bases with no gene match: 8. The CDR3 is made up of 15 amino acids. Germline CDR1 is MDHEN and CDR2 is SYDVKM. CDR3 coding DNA: TGTGCCAGCAGTTTCTCTAGCGGGAGGCAGGAGACGCAGTATTTT. Translating it yields CASSFSSGRQETQYF.

This clonotype was recorded at least ten times. This rearrangement joins TRBV7-6 to TRBJ1-1; maybe TRBD1 (5 bases). The CDR3 is 16 amino acids. Germline CDR1 reads SGHVS; CDR2 reads FNYEAQ. The V end lost 4 bases, the J end lost 2 bases, and 17 bases lay between the germline ends. The CDR3 coding sequence is TGTGCCAGCAGCTCAGGGTCCCAGACCCTTAACACTGAAGCTTTCTTT. Translating gives CASSSGSQTLNTEAFF.

This clonotype came up once. The genes are TRBV28 and TRBJ2-4, with D possibly being TRBD2 (5 bases). This CDR3 has 12 residues. Germline V CDR1 and CDR2: MDHEN, SYDVKM. V was pared by 6 bases and J by 5 bases, with 8 bases between. The CDR3 protein is CASSSEENIQYF. DNA for the CDR3: TGTGCCAGCAGCTCGGAGGAAAACATTCAGTACTTC.

This clonotype was seen repeatedly, ten times or more. The chain employs TRBV7-9 and TRBJ1-2; the D is unclear. Germline CDR1 and CDR2: SEHNR and FQNEAQ (reference sequence). This CDR3 is 17 amino acids long. Trimming pared 1 base from V and 0 bases from J, leaving 15 bases between. CDR3 bases: TGTGCCAGCAGCTTAGGGCAGGCCTCGGAAGCTAACTATGGCTACACCTTC. Its translation: CASSLGQASEANYGYTF. The full variable domain, rest sourced from reference TRBV7-9 and TRBJ1-2, is DTGVSQNPRHKITKRGQNVTFRCDPISEHNRLYWYRQTLGQGPEFLTYFQNEAQLEKSRLLSDRFSAERPKGSFSTLEIQRTEQGDSAMYLCASSLGQASEANYGYTFGSGTRLTVV.

This clonotype was detected ten times or more. This chain connects TRBV28 to TRBJ1-2, with D possibly matching TRBD1 (6 bases). Trimming pared 7 bases from V and 0 bases from J, leaving 15 bases between. The length of the CDR3 is 15 residues. Germline V gene lookup returns CDR1 MDHEN and CDR2 SYDVKM. CDR3 nucleotides: TGTGCCAGCACCGGACAGCTACCGGCTAACTATGGCTACACCTTC. This translates into CASTGQLPANYGYTF.

This clonotype was seen a handful of times. The chain links TRBV19 to TRBJ2-1, with D unresolved. Deletions cut 11 bases from V and 6 bases from J, with 14 bases between. Looked up from germline, CDR1 is LNHDA and CDR2 is SQIVND (reference sequence). The length of the CDR3 is 12 residues. The CDR3 DNA follows: TGTGCCGGGGAAGGACCGGCCAATGAGCAGTTCTTC. Encoded protein: CAGEGPANEQFF.

This clonotype has a count of ten or more. The rearrangement joins TRBV28 to TRBJ1-5; 9 nucleotides align to TRBD1. The germline V gene encodes CDR1 MDHEN and CDR2 SYDVKM. The length of the CDR3 is 15 residues. J lost 2 bases, V lost 8 bases, and 7 bases had no gene match. CDR3 region: CASGGTGYGNQPQHF. The CDR3 DNA follows: TGTGCCAGCGGGGGGACAGGGTATGGCAATCAGCCCCAGCATTTT.

Regarding this clonotype: It differs at one base from a far larger clone, so likely a read error. V and J are TRBV9 and TRBJ1-1; weak D call: TRBD1 (5 bases). V lost 5 bases and J 5 bases, leaving 22 bases between the germline ends. This CDR3 has 16 amino acids. Germline V CDR1 and CDR2: SGDLS, YYNGEE. Written as DNA, the CDR3 is TGTGCCAGCAGTTCGAGGGGACGGGGCCCGAGGACTGAAGCTTTCTTT. Protein product: CASSSRGRGPRTEAFF.

V usage is TRBV5-4 and J usage is TRBJ2-2, with D perhaps TRBD2 (6 bases). With 4 bases removed from V and 3 bases from J, the gap between germline ends came to 13 bases. CDR1 is SGHNT, CDR2 YYREEE, per germline (reference sequence). The CDR3 is made up of 15 amino acids. The CDR3 nucleotides read TGTGCCAGCAGCAGGATGGGACTGCACACCGGGGAGCTGTTTTTT. It is translated as CASSRMGLHTGELFF.